This T cell receptor (beta chain) was sequenced during a study of blood T cell repertoires in COVID-19. The table came from immunoSEQ multiplex PCR; TCRdb's copy has only in-frame clones and leaves some out. Here the sample spans about 180,000 clones, about 86% being singletons. The germline V gene encodes CDR1 LGHDT and CDR2 YNNKEL (reference sequence). There are 13 residues in the CDR3. Deletions cut 3 bases from V and 2 bases from J, with 7 bases between. This clone was found a few times. The TCR sequence derives from a middle-aged man with active or convalescent COVID-19. Sequencing was carried out using peripheral blood. The gene calls are TRBV3-1 (or the pseudogene TRBV3-2) and TRBJ2-5, with D unresolved. CDR3 loop: CASSQFLQETQYF. Written as DNA, the CDR3 is TGTGCCAGCAGCCAGTTTTTACAAGAGACCCAGTACTTC.